This passage covers 14 T cell receptor beta chains from one sample sequenced in a study of response to subunit inactivated influenza vaccine. Each CDR3 protein is one row after TCRdb ran MiXCR on the RT-PCR reads. The table has fewer than 600,000 distinct CDR3 sequences, approximately 6.9% seen once. The source was PBMCs from blood, collected around 25 months after vaccination. The receptors come from a man between 50 and 75 years old who received an inactivated influenza vaccine.

The chain combines TRBV6-1 with TRBJ2-7; no clear D. This CDR3 is built from 13 residues. V lost 7 bases to trimming and J lost 0 bases, with 10 bases between them. CDR1 and CDR2 from the germline V gene are MNHNS and SASEGT. The CDR3 DNA sequence: TGTGCCAGCACGCGAGAGCCCTCCTACGAGCAGTACTTC. Protein product: CASTREPSYEQYF.

As DNA, the CDR3 is TGCAGTGCTAGTTCCCCGCGGGAGTCTTACGAGCAGTACTTC. The encoded protein is CSASSPRESYEQYF. The chain is built from TRBV20-1 and TRBJ2-7; 7 bases match TRBD2. Trimming at V came to 3 bases and at J to 4 bases, leaving 9 bases not matched to a gene. Germline loops: CDR1 DFQATT, CDR2 SNEGSKA (reference sequence). CDR3 size: 14 residues.

V and J are TRBV6-2 or TRBV6-3 and TRBJ2-1; 11 positions agree with TRBD2. Trimming at V came to 7 bases and at J to 0 bases, leaving 14 bases not matched to a gene. Germline assignment: CDR1 MNHEY and CDR2 SVGEGT. This CDR3 spans 19 amino acids. CDR3 region: CASTSVTSGTPSSYNEQFF. CDR3 coding DNA: TGTGCCAGCACCTCGGTGACTAGCGGGACCCCCAGCTCCTACAATGAGCAGTTCTTC.

This clonotype was observed a handful of times. The chain joins TRBV4-1 to TRBJ1-2, with a weak D call TRBD1 (5 bases). V was clipped by 2 bases and J by 8 bases, with 12 bases between them. The CDR3 length is 13 residues. The germline CDR1 and CDR2 sequences are MGHRA and YSYEKL. CDR3 nucleotides: TGCGCCAGCAGCCAATGGGGGACCCAGGGCTACACCTTC. Its translation is CASSQWGTQGYTF.

The rearrangement uses TRBV30 and TRBJ1-1, with D tentatively TRBD1 (5 bases). V lost 0 bases and J lost 5, with 10 bases in between. CDR1 GTSNPN and CDR2 SVGIG come from the germline V gene (reference sequence). CDR3 size: 13 residues. CDR3 nucleotides: TGTGCCTGGAGTGTGGGGGGTATGACTGAAGCTTTCTTT. Protein sequence: CAWSVGGMTEAFF.

There are a few counts of this clonotype. The chain combines TRBV20-1 with TRBJ1-6; D unresolved. The CDR3 has 14 residues. V was pared by 6 bases and J by 0 bases, with 9 bases between. Germline V lookup: CDR1 DFQATT, CDR2 SNEGSKA (reference sequence). The chain's CDR3 is CSAIGSSYNSPLHF. The DNA for the CDR3 is TGCAGTGCAATCGGGAGCTCCTATAATTCACCCCTCCACTTT.

This clonotype was counted only a few times. This chain links TRBV5-6 with TRBJ2-5; no clear D. This CDR3 region has 12 residues. Germline CDR1 reads SGHDT; CDR2 reads YYEEEE. The V and J ends lost 0 bases and 7 bases respectively, with 7 bases between them. The CDR3 DNA reads TGTGCCAGCAGCTTGGGGGAAGGGACCCAGTACTTC. This sequence encodes CASSLGEGTQYF. Full variable domain (missing parts from reference TRBV5-6 and TRBJ2-5): DAGVTQSPTHLIKTRGQQVTLRCSPKSGHDTVSWYQQALGQGPQFIFQYYEEEERQRGNFPDRFSGHQFPNYSSELNVNALLLGDSALYLCASSLGEGTQYFGPGTRLLVL.

The chain joins TRBV11-2 to TRBJ2-5; possibly TRBD1 for D (6 bases). The CDR3 extends over 14 amino acids. Per the germline V gene, CDR1 is SGHAT and CDR2 is FQNNGV. The germline V and J ends were trimmed by 7 bases and 2 bases, with 14 bases remaining between them. CDR3 sequence: CASKQGGAQETQYF. The DNA of the CDR3 is TGTGCCAGCAAACAAGGGGGTGCTCAAGAGACCCAGTACTTC.

This clonotype came up many times. The chain employs TRBV5-1 and TRBJ2-3, with D perhaps matching TRBD2 (6 bases). This CDR3 spans 15 amino acids. The V end lost 5 bases, the J end lost 2 bases, and 15 bases lay between the germline ends. The V gene's germline CDR1 is SGHRS and CDR2 YFSETQ. CDR3 in amino acids: CASSLVSGLTDTQYF. CDR3 bases: TGCGCCAGCAGTCTGGTTAGCGGACTCACAGATACGCAGTATTTT. The complete variable domain, with remaining parts taken from reference TRBV5-1 and TRBJ2-3, reads KAGVTQTPRYLIKTRGQQVTLSCSPISGHRSVSWYQQTPGQGLQFLFEYFSETQRNKGNFPGRFSGRQFSNSRSEMNVSTLELGDSALYLCASSLVSGLTDTQYFGPGTRLTVL.

CDR3 protein: CASSRRTGAHNEQFF. CDR3 DNA: TGTGCCAGCAGTCGCCGGACAGGGGCCCACAATGAGCAGTTCTTC. This sequence joins TRBV12-3 or TRBV12-4 and TRBJ2-1, with TRBD1 matching over 9 bases. V lost 5 bases and J lost 5; bases outside the gene matches: 7. The CDR3 is made up of 15 amino acids.

This clonotype was seen more than once but under ten times. This chain connects TRBV7-9 to TRBJ1-4, with a weak D call TRBD1 (5 bases). V lost 6 bases to trimming and J lost 5 bases, with 10 bases between them. Germline V lookup: CDR1 SEHNR, CDR2 FQNEAQ (reference sequence). The CDR3 length is 13 residues. The CDR3, as DNA: TGTGCCAGCAGTTATTGGGACAATGAAAAACTGTTTTTT. Amino acids: CASSYWDNEKLFF.

The chain uses TRBV28 and TRBJ2-1; 10 bases match TRBD1. The CDR3 loop spans 16 amino acids. V lost 4 bases and J lost 10; bases outside the gene matches: 13. From germline, CDR1 is MDHEN and CDR2 SYDVKM. CDR3 protein: CASSSPGQGIFGEQFF. The DNA of the CDR3 is TGTGCCAGCAGTTCCCCGGGACAGGGGATATTCGGGGAGCAGTTCTTC.

This clonotype was found a few times. The chain is built from TRBV5-1 and TRBJ2-3; tentatively, D is TRBD2 (5 bases). V lost 1 base and J lost 1, with 7 bases in between. CDR3 size: 14 residues. Germline CDR1 SGHRS, CDR2 YFSETQ. The CDR3 sequence: CASSLSRGTDTQYF. CDR3 in DNA: TGCGCCAGCAGCTTGTCGAGGGGCACAGATACGCAGTATTTT.

There are many counts of this clonotype. The chain employs TRBV12-3 or TRBV12-4 and TRBJ2-7, with a possible D match to TRBD1 (5 bases). V lost 4 bases, J lost 5 bases, and 15 bases lay in between. The CDR3 has 14 amino acids. The CDR3 sequence is CASSWGQGVHEQYF. In nucleotides, the CDR3 is TGTGCCAGCAGTTGGGGCCAAGGGGTACACGAGCAGTACTTC.